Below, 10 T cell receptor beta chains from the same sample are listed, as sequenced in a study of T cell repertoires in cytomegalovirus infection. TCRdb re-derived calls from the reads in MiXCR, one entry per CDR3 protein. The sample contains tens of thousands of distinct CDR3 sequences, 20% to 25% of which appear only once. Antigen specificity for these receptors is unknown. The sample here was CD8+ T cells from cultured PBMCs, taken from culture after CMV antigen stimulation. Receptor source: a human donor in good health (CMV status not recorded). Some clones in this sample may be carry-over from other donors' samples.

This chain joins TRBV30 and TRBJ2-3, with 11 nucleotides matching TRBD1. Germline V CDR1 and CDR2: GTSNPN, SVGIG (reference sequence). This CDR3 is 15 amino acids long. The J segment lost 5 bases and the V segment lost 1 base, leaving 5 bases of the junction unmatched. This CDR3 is CAWSGTGGWIDTQYF. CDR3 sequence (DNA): TGTGCCTGGAGTGGGACAGGGGGCTGGATAGATACGCAGTATTTT.

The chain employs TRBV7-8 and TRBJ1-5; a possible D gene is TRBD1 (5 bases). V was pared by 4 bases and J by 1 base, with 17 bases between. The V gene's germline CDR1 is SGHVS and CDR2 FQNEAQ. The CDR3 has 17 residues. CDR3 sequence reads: CASSSTRDGKSNQPQHF. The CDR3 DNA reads TGTGCCAGCAGCTCGACCCGGGACGGCAAAAGCAATCAGCCCCAGCATTTT.

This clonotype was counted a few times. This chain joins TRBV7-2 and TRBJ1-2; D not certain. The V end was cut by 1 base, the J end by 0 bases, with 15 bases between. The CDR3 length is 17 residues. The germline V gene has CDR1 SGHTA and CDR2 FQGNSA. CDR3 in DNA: TGTGCCAGCAGCTTAGGAGCGGTTACAGCTCCTAACTATGGCTACACCTTC. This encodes CASSLGAVTAPNYGYTF.

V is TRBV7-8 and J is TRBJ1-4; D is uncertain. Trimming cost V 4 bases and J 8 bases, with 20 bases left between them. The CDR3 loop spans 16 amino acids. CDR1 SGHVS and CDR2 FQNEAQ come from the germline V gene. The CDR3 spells CASSSLEGPPPEKLFF. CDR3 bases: TGTGCCAGCAGCTCGCTGGAGGGCCCCCCGCCGGAAAAACTGTTTTTT.

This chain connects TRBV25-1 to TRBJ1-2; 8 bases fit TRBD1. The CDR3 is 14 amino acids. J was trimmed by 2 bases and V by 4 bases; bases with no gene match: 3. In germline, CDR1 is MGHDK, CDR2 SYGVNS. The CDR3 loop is CASSGTGTNYGYTF. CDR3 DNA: TGTGCCAGCAGTGGGACAGGGACGAACTATGGCTACACCTTC.

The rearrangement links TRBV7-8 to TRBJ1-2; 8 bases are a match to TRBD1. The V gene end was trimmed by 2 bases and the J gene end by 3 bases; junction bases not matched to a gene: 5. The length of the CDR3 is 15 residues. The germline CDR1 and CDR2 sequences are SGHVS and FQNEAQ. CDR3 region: CASSLSGGGYYGYTF. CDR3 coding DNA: TGTGCCAGCAGCTTATCAGGGGGCGGCTACTATGGCTACACCTTC.

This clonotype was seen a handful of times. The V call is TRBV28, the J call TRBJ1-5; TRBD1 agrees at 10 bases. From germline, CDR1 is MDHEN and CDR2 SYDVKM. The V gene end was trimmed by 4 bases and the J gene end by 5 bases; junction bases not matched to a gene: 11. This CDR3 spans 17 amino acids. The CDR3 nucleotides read TGTGCCAGCAGTTGGCAGGTTGGGACAGGGGACGATCAGCCCCAGCATTTT. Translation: CASSWQVGTGDDQPQHF.

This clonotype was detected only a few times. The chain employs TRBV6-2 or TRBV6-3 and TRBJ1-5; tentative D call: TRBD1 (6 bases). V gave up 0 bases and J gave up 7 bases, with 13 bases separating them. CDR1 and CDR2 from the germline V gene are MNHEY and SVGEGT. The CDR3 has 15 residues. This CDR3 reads CASSYSGGGWQPQHF. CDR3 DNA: TGTGCCAGCAGTTACTCGGGGGGGGGCTGGCAGCCCCAGCATTTT.

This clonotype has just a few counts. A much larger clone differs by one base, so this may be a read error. CDR3 nucleotides: TGTGCCAGCAGCCCGGGACAGGGGACGAATGAGCAGTTCTTC. This codes for CASSPGQGTNEQFF. The chain combines TRBV6-5 with TRBJ2-1; 10 bases map to TRBD1. V lost 6 bases, J lost 7 bases, and 6 bases stayed unmatched. Germline values: CDR1 MNHEY, CDR2 SVGAGI. The CDR3 is made up of 14 amino acids.

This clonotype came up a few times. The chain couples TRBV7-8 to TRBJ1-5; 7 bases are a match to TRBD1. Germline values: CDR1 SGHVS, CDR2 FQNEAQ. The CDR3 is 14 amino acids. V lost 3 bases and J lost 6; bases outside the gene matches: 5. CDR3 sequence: CASSFQGGRQPQHF. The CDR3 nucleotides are TGTGCCAGCAGCTTTCAGGGGGGGCGTCAGCCCCAGCATTTT.